This TCR beta chain was sequenced in a study of cytomegalovirus exposure and HLA in healthy donors. On the study more broadly: Genetic ancestry analysis placed over 75% of the approximately 390 donors that were genotyped in the Caucasian-associated cluster.

Trimming removed 2 bases at V and 1 base at J, with 10 bases between. CDR3 length: 14 residues. CDR1 SGHRS and CDR2 YFSETQ come from the germline V gene. Study-wide points: A later look showed TCR association rates differing by HLA locus, highest for DRB1 and lowest for HLA-C. Later, an analysis showed that TCR beta chains associated with HLA were more clonally expanded than others that were equally common.

PCR was performed using 60 Vbeta and 13 Jbeta primers. The method was immunoSEQ multiplex PCR; TCRdb's version includes in-frame clones alone and lacks a portion of them. The clone table shows tens of thousands of clones, with the ten largest holding roughly 3.8%. About this clone itself: Its antigen is not identified.

Sequencing was performed on PBMCs. The chain combines TRBV5-1 with TRBJ2-7, with D tentatively TRBD1 (6 bases). The source of this sequence is a female donor in good health and CMV-seropositive. CDR3 DNA sequence: TGCGCCAGCAGCTTACAGGGAATTTCCTACGAGCAGTACTTC. Translating gives CASSLQGISYEQYF.